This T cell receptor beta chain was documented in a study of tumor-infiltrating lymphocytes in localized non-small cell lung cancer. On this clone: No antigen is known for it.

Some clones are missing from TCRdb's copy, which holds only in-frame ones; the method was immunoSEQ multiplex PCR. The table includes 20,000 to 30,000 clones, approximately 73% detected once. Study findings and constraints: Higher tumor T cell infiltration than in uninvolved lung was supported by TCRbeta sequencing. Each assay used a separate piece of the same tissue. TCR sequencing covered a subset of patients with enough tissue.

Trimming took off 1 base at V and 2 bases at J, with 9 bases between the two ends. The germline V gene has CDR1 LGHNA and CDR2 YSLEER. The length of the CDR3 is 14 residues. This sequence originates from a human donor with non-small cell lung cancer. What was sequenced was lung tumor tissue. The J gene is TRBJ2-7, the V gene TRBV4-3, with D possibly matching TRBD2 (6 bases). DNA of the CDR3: TGCGCCAGCAGCCAAGGATGGGGGGCCTACGAGCAGTACTTC. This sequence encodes CASSQGWGAYEQYF.